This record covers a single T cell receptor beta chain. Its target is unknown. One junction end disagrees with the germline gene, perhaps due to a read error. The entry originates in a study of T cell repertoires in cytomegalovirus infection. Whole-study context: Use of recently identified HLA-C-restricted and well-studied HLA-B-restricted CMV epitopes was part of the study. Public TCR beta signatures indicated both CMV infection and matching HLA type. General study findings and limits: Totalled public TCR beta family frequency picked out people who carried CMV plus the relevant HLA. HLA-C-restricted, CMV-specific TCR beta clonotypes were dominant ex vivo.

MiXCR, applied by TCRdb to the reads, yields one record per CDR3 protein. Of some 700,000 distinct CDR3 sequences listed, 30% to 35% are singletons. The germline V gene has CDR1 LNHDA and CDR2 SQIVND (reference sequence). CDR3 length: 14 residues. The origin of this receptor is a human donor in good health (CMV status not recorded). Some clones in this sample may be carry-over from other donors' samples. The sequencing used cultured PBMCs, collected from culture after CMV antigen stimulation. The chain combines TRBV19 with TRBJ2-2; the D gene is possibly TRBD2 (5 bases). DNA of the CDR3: TGTGCCAGTAGGGGGAGACCGAACACCGGGGAGCTGTTGTTT. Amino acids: CASRGRPNTGELLF.